This passage covers 25 T cell receptor beta chains from one sample sequenced in a study of cytomegalovirus exposure and HLA in healthy donors. The PCR contained 60 Vbeta and 13 Jbeta primers. Profiled with immunoSEQ multiplex PCR; TCRdb holds only in-frame clones, not every one. The repertoire has under 200,000 clones, about 70% of them found once; the top ten carry 4% to 5.5%. The sequencing input was PBMCs. These TCRs come from a woman aged 18-29 years in good health and CMV-seropositive.

This chain uses TRBV7-6 with TRBJ2-7, with TRBD2 matching over 7 bases. Unmatched junction bases numbered 5, after V lost 3 bases and J lost 0 bases. Germline V CDR1 and CDR2: SGHVS, FNYEAQ. The CDR3 covers 15 residues. The CDR3 sequence is CASSLREGYSYEQYF. Here the CDR3 DNA reads TGTGCCAGCAGCTTGAGGGAGGGCTACTCCTACGAGCAGTACTTC.

J is TRBJ1-2 and V is TRBV6-5; D call uncertain. The CDR3 extends over 13 amino acids. V was pared by 5 bases and J by 4 bases, with 11 bases between. Germline loops: CDR1 MNHEY, CDR2 SVGAGI. The DNA for the CDR3 is TGTGCCAGCAGTCCACGGGGAGCCTATGGCTACACCTTC. Protein: CASSPRGAYGYTF.

This clone appeared once. This chain connects TRBV2 to TRBJ2-2; D is perhaps TRBD2 (5 bases). This CDR3 is built from 14 residues. Germline loops: CDR1 SNHLY, CDR2 FYNNEI. V lost 6 bases to trimming and J lost 4 bases, with 12 bases between them. The CDR3 region has the DNA TGTGCCAGCAGGGACCCCCGGGGCACCGGGGAGCTGTTTTTT. This translates into CASRDPRGTGELFF.

The chain recombines TRBV6-5 with TRBJ2-1; 10 bases fit TRBD1. The CDR3 runs to 15 residues. Germline trimming cut 5 bases from V and 5 bases from J; bases unmatched to any gene: 6. CDR1 is MNHEY and CDR2 is SVGAGI in the germline V gene. The CDR3 reads CASSMTGQGNNEQFF. The CDR3 region has the DNA TGTGCCAGCAGTATGACGGGACAGGGGAACAATGAGCAGTTCTTC.

The rearrangement links TRBV6-5 to TRBJ1-1; D perhaps matches TRBD1 (6 bases). The germline V and J ends were trimmed by 5 bases and 6 bases, with 19 bases remaining between them. The germline V gene has CDR1 MNHEY and CDR2 SVGAGI. This CDR3 region has 15 residues. This CDR3 is CASSLDDRSSSEAFF. The CDR3 nucleotides are TGTGCCAGCAGTCTGGACGACAGGAGCTCTTCTGAAGCTTTCTTT.

This chain joins TRBV7-3 and TRBJ2-2, with 8 bases that match TRBD1. CDR3 length equals 19 residues. Germline CDR1 SGHTA, CDR2 FQGTGA. V was clipped by 0 bases and J by 7 bases; unmatched bases: 16. The CDR3: CASSLTARGGQGTGGELFF. The CDR3 nucleotides are TGTGCCAGCAGCTTAACGGCGCGGGGAGGACAGGGAACCGGCGGGGAGCTGTTTTTT.

The rearrangement links TRBV7-8 to TRBJ2-2; 7 bases match TRBD1. The germline V gene has CDR1 SGHVS and CDR2 FQNEAQ. Losses at the gene ends were 3 bases for V and 0 bases for J; bases not matched to a gene: 4. This CDR3 spans 16 amino acids. The CDR3 protein is CASSFTGVSNTGELFF. DNA for the CDR3: TGTGCCAGCAGCTTTACAGGGGTATCGAACACCGGGGAGCTGTTTTTT. Drawing the rest from reference TRBV7-8 and TRBJ2-2, the complete variable domain is GAGVSQSPRYKVAKRGQDVALRCDPISGHVSLFWYQQALGQGPEFLTYFQNEAQLDKSGLPSDRFFAERPEGSVSTLKIQRTQQEDSAVYLCASSFTGVSNTGELFFGEGSRLTVL.

CDR3: CASGNRVSDEQFF. CDR3 nucleotide sequence: TGTGCCAGTGGCAACAGGGTGTCCGATGAGCAGTTCTTC. This chain uses TRBV19 with TRBJ2-1; weak D call: TRBD1 (6 bases). The germline V gene has CDR1 LNHDA and CDR2 SQIVND (reference sequence). This CDR3 has 13 amino acids. V lost 8 bases and J 8 bases, leaving 16 bases between the germline ends. Filled out from reference TRBV19 and TRBJ2-1, the complete variable domain reads DGGITQSPKYLFRKEGQNVTLSCEQNLNHDAMYWYRQDPGQGLRLIYYSQIVNDFQKGDIAEGYSVSREKKESFPLTVTSAQKNPTAFYLCASGNRVSDEQFFGPGTRLTVL.

The chain uses TRBV25-1 and TRBJ2-7, with TRBD2 matching over 7 bases. The CDR3 spans 15 residues. The germline gives CDR1 MGHDK, CDR2 SYGVNS. V was pared by 2 bases and J by 3 bases, with 7 bases of the junction left unmatched. The DNA of the CDR3 is TGTGCCAGCAGTGAAGGGGTGGGCGGGGGCTACGAGCAGTACTTC. It is translated as CASSEGVGGGYEQYF.

The J gene is TRBJ1-5, the V gene TRBV7-9; D ambiguous. Germline V CDR1 and CDR2: SEHNR, FQNEAQ (reference sequence). The CDR3 loop spans 15 amino acids. V shed 5 bases and J shed 0 bases, with 11 bases lying between them. CDR3 residues: CASSAAGYSNQPQHF. CDR3 nucleotide sequence: TGTGCCAGCAGCGCGGCGGGGTATAGCAATCAGCCCCAGCATTTT.

The chain has TRBV29-1 and TRBJ2-3; D perhaps matches TRBD1 (6 bases). CDR1 SQVTM and CDR2 ANQGSEA come from the germline V gene. Between the trimmed V and J ends, which lost 5 bases and 5 bases, there was a span of 20 bases. This CDR3 has 15 residues. CDR3 DNA sequence: TGCAGCGTTCTCACCGGGACACTAAAGGGAGATACGCAGTATTTT. This translates into CSVLTGTLKGDTQYF.

The gene calls are TRBV19 and TRBJ2-7; TRBD1 is a possible D gene (5 bases). This CDR3 contains 15 residues. Per the germline V gene, CDR1 is LNHDA and CDR2 is SQIVND (reference sequence). The V gene lost 4 bases and the J gene lost 1 base, with 14 bases spanning the gap. CDR3 in amino acids: CASSTGRGLSYEQYF. The CDR3 DNA is TGTGCCAGTAGTACCGGAAGGGGATTGTCCTACGAGCAGTACTTC.

The chain couples TRBV14 to TRBJ2-1; D unclear. Germline values: CDR1 SGHDN, CDR2 FVKESK. CDR3 size: 11 residues. V was shortened by 4 bases and J by 5 bases, with 3 bases between the two germline ends. The CDR3 DNA reads TGTGCCAGCAGCCTCAACAATGAGCAGTTCTTC. It codes for CASSLNNEQFF.

The chain has TRBV27 and TRBJ2-7, with D hard to call. Germline CDR1 MNHEY, CDR2 SMNVEV (reference sequence). CDR3 length equals 14 residues. V lost 6 bases to trimming and J lost 3 bases, with 15 bases between them. In DNA, the CDR3 is TGTGCCAGCAGCGACATCAGACCTTACTACGAGCAGTACTTC. Translating it yields CASSDIRPYYEQYF.

The rearrangement uses TRBV10-1 and TRBJ2-3, with D perhaps matching TRBD2 (7 bases). Germline V gene data show CDR1 as WNHNN and CDR2 as SYGVQD (reference sequence). The V gene lost 4 bases and the J gene lost 6 bases, with 23 bases spanning the gap. This CDR3 contains 17 residues. Written as DNA, the CDR3 is TGCGCCAGCAGTGTCGGGAACCAGGGGAGGGGACACGATACGCAGTATTTT. Its protein product is CASSVGNQGRGHDTQYF.

The V call is TRBV18, the J call TRBJ1-2; perhaps TRBD1 as D (6 bases). Trimming left V 4 bases short and J 6 bases short, with 12 bases between. The germline CDR1 and CDR2 sequences are KGHSH and LQKENI. This CDR3 contains 13 residues. The CDR3 nucleotides read TGTGCCAGCTCACAAGCAGGGGACAATGGCTACACCTTC. It yields the protein CASSQAGDNGYTF. The variable domain in full, completed from reference TRBV18 and TRBJ1-2, reads NAGVMQNPRHLVRRRGQEARLRCSPMKGHSHVYWYRQLPEEGLKFMVYLQKENIIDESGMPKERFSAEFPKEGPSILRIQQVVRGDSAAYFCASSQAGDNGYTFGSGTRLTVV.

The V call is TRBV5-1, the J call TRBJ2-7; TRBD1 aligns across 9 bases. This CDR3 is 14 amino acids long. V lost 2 bases, J lost 4 bases, and 4 bases stayed unmatched. Germline V gives CDR1 SGHRS, CDR2 YFSETQ. The CDR3 DNA sequence: TGCGCCAGCAGCTTCGACAGGGGGGTATACGAGCAGTACTTC. Its translation: CASSFDRGVYEQYF.

The chain combines TRBV4-1 with TRBJ1-2; the D gene is possibly TRBD1 (5 bases). Trimming shortened V by 0 bases and J by 10 bases, and 15 bases separated the two germline ends. Germline V gene sequence: CDR1 MGHRA, CDR2 YSYEKL. The CDR3 spans 14 residues. Written as DNA, the CDR3 is TGCGCCAGCAGCCAAGATACGCAGGGAACCTTCTACACCTTC. It specifies CASSQDTQGTFYTF.

This sequence joins TRBV5-1 and TRBJ1-1; TRBD1 might be the D (6 bases). V lost 8 bases to trimming and J lost 7 bases, with 12 bases between them. The CDR3 is 11 amino acids. Germline V CDR1 and CDR2: SGHRS, YFSETQ. The CDR3 reads CASKGEYEAFF. For the CDR3, the DNA is TGCGCCAGTAAGGGGGAGTATGAAGCTTTCTTT. Complete variable domain (other parts from reference TRBV5-1 and TRBJ1-1): KAGVTQTPRYLIKTRGQQVTLSCSPISGHRSVSWYQQTPGQGLQFLFEYFSETQRNKGNFPGRFSGRQFSNSRSEMNVSTLELGDSALYLCASKGEYEAFFGQGTRLTVV.

The chain couples TRBV28 to TRBJ2-7, with D perhaps matching TRBD1 (6 bases). This CDR3 is 14 amino acids long. The germline V and J ends were trimmed by 5 bases and 6 bases, with 17 bases remaining between them. Germline V gives CDR1 MDHEN, CDR2 SYDVKM. CDR3 loop: CASSPTGYLTEQYF. The DNA for the CDR3 is TGTGCCAGCAGTCCTACAGGGTACCTGACCGAGCAGTACTTC. The entire variable domain, with the rest obtained from reference TRBV28 and TRBJ2-7, is as follows: DVKVTQSSRYLVKRTGEKVFLECVQDMDHENMFWYRQDPGLGLRLIYFSYDVKMKEKGDIPEGYSVSREKKERFSLILESASTNQTSMYLCASSPTGYLTEQYFGPGTRLTVT.

The V gene is TRBV19, the J gene TRBJ2-2; tentative D call: TRBD2 (6 bases). The V end was cut by 8 bases, the J end by 0 bases, with 10 bases between. Germline V gene lookup returns CDR1 LNHDA and CDR2 SQIVND (reference sequence). The CDR3 loop spans 14 amino acids. CDR3 sequence (DNA): TGTGCCAGTGCGAGCGGGCCGAACACCGGGGAGCTGTTTTTT. This encodes CASASGPNTGELFF. The whole variable domain, remainder taken from reference TRBV19 and TRBJ2-2, is DGGITQSPKYLFRKEGQNVTLSCEQNLNHDAMYWYRQDPGQGLRLIYYSQIVNDFQKGDIAEGYSVSREKKESFPLTVTSAQKNPTAFYLCASASGPNTGELFFGEGSRLTVL.

This sequence joins TRBV7-3 and TRBJ2-7; D gene unclear. CDR3 length: 15 amino acids. The V and J ends lost 4 bases and 0 bases respectively, with 13 bases between them. The V gene's germline CDR1 is SGHTA and CDR2 FQGTGA. DNA of the CDR3: TGTGCCAGCAGCTCCAGCGACGCTCCCTCCTACGAGCAGTACTTC. Translated, it gives CASSSSDAPSYEQYF.

This chain connects TRBV7-9 to TRBJ1-2; 8 bases match TRBD1. The CDR3 totals 14 residues. The germline gives CDR1 SEHNR, CDR2 FQNEAQ (reference sequence). Trimming cost V 1 base and J 4 bases; bases outside gene matches: 2. In DNA form, the CDR3 reads TGTGCCAGCAGCTTAGACAGGGGGGCCTATGGCTACACCTTC. Translated, it gives CASSLDRGAYGYTF.

V and J are TRBV10-3 and TRBJ1-5, with TRBD1 as a possible D gene (5 bases). The CDR3 extends over 16 amino acids. From germline, CDR1 is ENHRY and CDR2 SYGVKD. Trimming took off 11 bases at V and 1 base at J, with 21 bases between the two ends. The CDR3 loop reads CASDRGDNWSNQPQHF. The DNA of the CDR3 is TGTGCCTCGGATCGGGGGGATAATTGGAGCAATCAGCCCCAGCATTTT.

The chain recombines TRBV18 with TRBJ2-5; 7 bases align to TRBD2. The CDR3 length is 14 residues. The V gene's germline CDR1 is KGHSH and CDR2 LQKENI. Trimming at V came to 3 bases and at J to 4 bases, leaving 5 bases not matched to a gene. The CDR3 sequence: CASSPGSGGETQYF. The CDR3 nucleotides are TGTGCCAGCTCACCGGGATCGGGGGGAGAGACCCAGTACTTC. The complete variable domain, with remaining parts taken from reference TRBV18 and TRBJ2-5, reads NAGVMQNPRHLVRRRGQEARLRCSPMKGHSHVYWYRQLPEEGLKFMVYLQKENIIDESGMPKERFSAEFPKEGPSILRIQQVVRGDSAAYFCASSPGSGGETQYFGPGTRLLVL.